This T cell receptor (beta chain) was documented in a study of T cells in Graves' hyperthyroidism and ophthalmopathy. CDR1 and CDR2 from the germline V gene are KGHDR and SFDVKD. V shed 1 base and J 7 bases; nucleotides not matched to a gene: 3. This CDR3 has 14 amino acids. This clonotype was picked up many times. Template material for amplifying TCR beta CDR3 regions consisted of RNA transcripts. The HTBI primer set served for first-round RT-PCR of the TCR CDR3. Each CDR3 protein is one row after TCRdb ran MiXCR on the multiplex PCR reads. This table holds 550,000 to 650,000 distinct CDR3 sequences, roughly 14% found once.

Material for sequencing was blood. This TCR came from a woman in her twenties or thirties with Graves' hyperthyroidism that later progressed to Graves' ophthalmopathy. This rearrangement joins TRBV24-1 to TRBJ2-1; TRBD1 matches at 7 bases. CDR3 coding DNA: TGTGCCACCAGTGATTTTTACAGGGGAAATGAGCAGTTCTTC. This codes for CATSDFYRGNEQFF.